These 24 T cell receptor beta chains share one sample of origin, sequenced in a study of a mutant IDH1 vaccine in newly diagnosed glioma. Time point in this sample: baseline, week 1 (first vaccination visit). The treatment here: pre-vaccination baseline after standard-of-care therapy. TCRdb's copy holds only in-frame clones and misses some; the assay was immunoSEQ multiplex PCR. This repertoire shows approximately 88,000 clones, about 80% found once; its top ten account for less than 8.5%. The sample here was PBMCs, taken from a glioma patient treated with radiotherapy, temozolomide or both. The receptors come from a man aged 40-49 years with glioma.

This chain uses TRBV19 with TRBJ1-2, with no clear D. The germline CDR1 and CDR2 sequences are LNHDA and SQIVND (reference sequence). Trimming left V 7 bases short and J 4 bases short, with 7 bases between. CDR3 length: 11 residues. The CDR3, as DNA: TGTGCCAGTAAAAACAGCTATGGCTACACCTTC. It translates to CASKNSYGYTF.

The sample holds one count of this clone. The chain uses TRBV4-3 and TRBJ2-7, with D maybe TRBD2 (6 bases). Per germline, CDR1 LGHNA and CDR2 YSLEER. This CDR3 has 12 residues. V was cut by 6 bases and J by 3 bases, with 9 bases left in between. The CDR3 DNA sequence: TGCGCCAGCAGTAAAGCGGGCTACGAGCAGTACTTC. Its translation: CASSKAGYEQYF.

The chain recombines TRBV11-3 with TRBJ2-2; 7 nucleotides match TRBD2. CDR1 is SGHNT, CDR2 YENEEA, per germline. The CDR3 is 14 residues long. The V and J ends lost 5 bases and 7 bases, in that order; junction bases with no gene match: 7. The CDR3 DNA is TGTGCCAGCAGCCCCATCGCTAGCGGCGGGGAGCTGTTTTTT. Protein: CASSPIASGGELFF.

This rearrangement joins TRBV4-1 to TRBJ1-1; 7 bases match TRBD1. This CDR3 is built from 16 residues. The germline CDR1 and CDR2 sequences are MGHRA and YSYEKL. V dropped 4 bases and J dropped 3; count of bases not matched to a gene: 11. The CDR3 reads CASSLPDRVRDTEAFF. CDR3 nucleotides: TGCGCCAGCAGCCTTCCAGACAGGGTTCGGGACACTGAAGCTTTCTTT.

Points on this clone: At the DNA level, this CDR3 is encoded by other sequences in the same sample as well. In DNA, the CDR3 is TGTGCCATCTCTACAGACTCCTACGAGCAGTACTTC. Its protein product is CAISTDSYEQYF. The chain is built from TRBV10-3 and TRBJ2-7; D is unclear. Trimming left V 8 bases short and J 0 bases short, with 8 bases between. Looked up from germline, CDR1 is ENHRY and CDR2 is SYGVKD. The CDR3 is made up of 12 amino acids.

The CDR3 bases are TGTGCCGTACTGACCGGGACAGGGGTCTCCTACGAGCAGTACTTC. Amino acid sequence: CAVLTGTGVSYEQYF. This sequence joins TRBV6-5 and TRBJ2-7; TRBD1 matches at 10 bases. V lost 11 bases, J lost 0 bases, and 10 bases stayed unmatched. CDR1 and CDR2 from the germline V gene are MNHEY and SVGAGI. The CDR3 consists of 15 residues.

DNA of the CDR3: TGCGCCAGCAGCTTTCTGTTAACGGGGGAGGTCGGTGGCTACACCTTC. The encoded protein is CASSFLLTGEVGGYTF. The chain links TRBV5-1 to TRBJ1-2, with D tentatively TRBD1 (5 bases). CDR3 size: 16 residues. Trimming removed 2 bases from V and 7 bases from J, with 21 bases in between. CDR1 is SGHRS and CDR2 is YFSETQ in the germline V gene.

The genes are TRBV6-5 and TRBJ1-2; a weak D match, TRBD1 (5 bases). Germline loops: CDR1 MNHEY, CDR2 SVGAGI. There are 15 residues in the CDR3. V was clipped by 7 bases and J by 1 base, with 16 bases between them. CDR3 sequence reads: CASTRGGGFNYGYTF. CDR3 DNA: TGTGCCAGCACTCGCGGGGGGGGTTTTAACTATGGCTACACCTTC.

The table lists this clone with a few counts. J is TRBJ2-6 and V is TRBV10-1; D unresolved. This CDR3 comprises 13 residues. V lost 7 bases and J 0 bases, leaving 4 bases between the germline ends. CDR1 is WNHNN, CDR2 SYGVQD, per germline (reference sequence). The CDR3 sequence is CASKGSGANVLTF. The CDR3 DNA sequence: TGCGCCAGCAAGGGCTCTGGGGCCAACGTCCTGACTTTC.

CDR3 nucleotide sequence: TGTGCCAGCAGCCTGGGGGCGGGATCCTACGAGCAGTACTTC. It is translated as CASSLGAGSYEQYF. The chain is built from TRBV5-4 and TRBJ2-7, with D possibly being TRBD1 or TRBD2 (6 bases each). Trimming removed 4 bases from V and 1 base from J, with 12 bases in between. Looked up from germline, CDR1 is SGHNT and CDR2 is YYREEE (reference sequence). The CDR3 is 14 residues long.

The V gene is TRBV4-3, the J gene TRBJ1-2; perhaps TRBD1 as D (5 bases). Germline values: CDR1 LGHNA, CDR2 YSLEER. V shed 0 bases and J shed 4 bases, with 12 bases lying between them. The CDR3 is 15 residues long. CDR3 nucleotides: TGCGCCAGCAGCCAAGATGAAGGGGCGTCCTATGGCTACACCTTC. It codes for CASSQDEGASYGYTF.

The CDR3 loop is CASSFSGFEQFF. CDR3 nucleotides: TGTGCCAGCAGTTTTAGCGGCTTTGAGCAGTTCTTC. The chain carries TRBV6-5 and TRBJ2-1; D might be TRBD2 (6 bases). This CDR3 spans 12 amino acids. Germline V gene data show CDR1 as MNHEY and CDR2 as SVGAGI. Trimming removed 4 bases at V and 9 bases at J, with 10 bases between.

This clone was found once. V and J are TRBV6-1 and TRBJ2-3, with D perhaps matching TRBD2 (5 bases). Germline CDR1 reads MNHNS; CDR2 reads SASEGT. The CDR3 contains 13 residues. Trimming cost V 4 bases and J 3 bases, with 8 bases left between them. The CDR3 here is CASSAPGTDTQYF. CDR3 bases: TGTGCCAGCAGTGCACCGGGAACAGATACGCAGTATTTT.

The chain combines TRBV9 with TRBJ2-2, with 11 positions matching TRBD2. V was clipped by 5 bases and J by 1 base; unmatched bases: 1. Looked up from germline, CDR1 is SGDLS and CDR2 is YYNGEE. The CDR3 runs 15 residues. CDR3: CASRGTSGNTGELFF. CDR3 nucleotide sequence: TGTGCCAGCAGGGGGACTAGCGGGAACACCGGGGAGCTGTTTTTT.

This clone was recorded only once. The rearrangement links TRBV18 to TRBJ2-1; tentatively, D is TRBD2 (5 bases). Germline V CDR1 and CDR2: KGHSH, LQKENI. This CDR3 has 16 amino acids. V dropped 3 bases and J dropped 4 bases, with 16 bases sitting between them. As DNA, the CDR3 is TGTGCCAGCTCACCCCAATTGAGGGAACTTTACAATGAGCAGTTCTTC. It codes for CASSPQLRELYNEQFF.

The rearrangement joins TRBV6-5 to TRBJ1-3, with D maybe TRBD1 (6 bases). CDR3 length equals 15 residues. V gave up 6 bases and J gave up 3 bases, with 15 bases separating them. Per germline, CDR1 MNHEY and CDR2 SVGAGI. Here the CDR3 reads CASRSRQVNGNTIYF. The DNA of the CDR3 is TGTGCCAGCAGGTCCCGACAGGTTAATGGAAACACCATATATTTT.

The chain has TRBV29-1 and TRBJ1-2; a possible D gene is TRBD1 (5 bases). The CDR3 is made up of 12 amino acids. Germline V gene data show CDR1 as SQVTM and CDR2 as ANQGSEA. V gave up 2 bases and J gave up 2 bases, with 6 bases separating them. This chain's CDR3 is CSVERQNYGYTF. The DNA for the CDR3 is TGCAGCGTTGAAAGACAGAACTATGGCTACACCTTC.

The chain's CDR3 is CASSYSSQGESSPLHF. CDR3 in DNA: TGCGCCAGCAGCTACTCCTCCCAGGGGGAGTCTTCACCCCTCCACTTT. The chain links TRBV5-1 to TRBJ1-6, with 7 bases fitting TRBD1. V gave up 3 bases and J gave up 9 bases; unmatched junction bases: 12. The CDR3 runs 16 residues. Germline loops: CDR1 SGHRS, CDR2 YFSETQ. Full variable domain (outside the CDR3, taken from reference TRBV5-1 and TRBJ1-6): KAGVTQTPRYLIKTRGQQVTLSCSPISGHRSVSWYQQTPGQGLQFLFEYFSETQRNKGNFPGRFSGRQFSNSRSEMNVSTLELGDSALYLCASSYSSQGESSPLHFGNGTRLTVT.

The chain links TRBV30 to TRBJ2-1; D unclear. CDR3 length: 13 amino acids. Germline V gives CDR1 GTSNPN, CDR2 SVGIG (reference sequence). Trimming pared 5 bases from V and 2 bases from J, leaving 10 bases between. The DNA of the CDR3 is TGTGCCTGGTACCGTATCCCCTACAATGAGCAGTTCTTC. Translation gives CAWYRIPYNEQFF.

DNA of the CDR3: TGTGCCAGCAGCTTGGGAGGGGGTGATGGCTACACCTTC. Translated, it gives CASSLGGGDGYTF. The chain links TRBV5-6 to TRBJ1-2; D possibly corresponds to TRBD1 (6 bases). Trimming shortened V by 0 bases and J by 6 bases, and 9 bases separated the two germline ends. There are 13 residues in the CDR3. CDR1 is SGHDT and CDR2 is YYEEEE in the germline V gene.

The J gene is TRBJ2-1, the V gene TRBV10-3; 9 bases map to TRBD2. This CDR3 comprises 15 residues. In germline, CDR1 is ENHRY, CDR2 SYGVKD. The V gene end was trimmed by 2 bases and the J gene end by 7 bases; junction bases not matched to a gene: 6. CDR3 in amino acids: CAISEGGGARNEQFF. CDR3 in DNA: TGTGCCATCAGTGAGGGCGGGGGGGCCCGGAATGAGCAGTTCTTC.

The gene calls are TRBV7-9 and TRBJ2-1; 13 bases align to TRBD2. Germline-derived CDR1 and CDR2 are SEHNR and FQNEAQ (reference sequence). The CDR3 loop spans 18 amino acids. V lost 1 base to trimming and J lost 0 bases; unmatched junction nucleotides: 3. The CDR3 DNA reads as TGTGCCAGCAGCTTAGAACTAGCGGGGGGGTTCTCCTACAATGAGCAGTTCTTC. Translating it yields CASSLELAGGFSYNEQFF.

For the CDR3, the DNA is TGTGCCAGCAGCCCCGTTGCGGGCTTAGAGACCCAGTACTTC. As protein: CASSPVAGLETQYF. The rearrangement uses TRBV7-2 and TRBJ2-5; tentative D call: TRBD2 (5 bases). Germline V gene lookup returns CDR1 SGHTA and CDR2 FQGNSA. Trimming took 5 bases from V and 4 from J, leaving 14 bases between them. This CDR3 is built from 14 residues.

The chain joins TRBV4-3 to TRBJ2-3, with a tentative D call TRBD2 (6 bases). The germline CDR1 and CDR2 sequences are LGHNA and YSLEER. The CDR3 runs 16 residues. V lost 4 bases and J 3 bases, leaving 17 bases between the germline ends. DNA of the CDR3: TGCGCCAGCAGCCTCGGAGCCGGGGGAAGAACAGATACGCAGTATTTT. This encodes CASSLGAGGRTDTQYF.